This entry lists 17 T cell receptor beta chains sequenced from one sample in a study of T-cell memory formation after mild COVID-19. MiXCR was run by TCRdb on the 5' RACE reads, yielding one entry per CDR3 protein. The sample holds under 35,000 distinct CDR3 sequences, roughly 7% seen once. The sample consisted of PBMCs or a T cell subset sorted from them (not recorded which). The source of these receptors is an adult woman who had mild COVID-19 (a few samples of this study predate the infection). Cell type and time point are not known.

This clonotype was counted at least ten times. This chain links TRBV6-1 with TRBJ2-4; D is perhaps TRBD1 (5 bases). Trimming left V 1 base short and J 4 bases short, with 8 bases between. Germline CDR1 MNHNS, CDR2 SASEGT. The CDR3 consists of 14 residues. The CDR3 is CASSEGGPKNIQYF. Written as DNA, the CDR3 is TGTGCCAGCAGTGAAGGGGGCCCTAAAAACATTCAGTACTTC.

In its sample, this clonotype was seen many times. DNA for the CDR3: TGTGCCACCAGTGATATAAGCGGGAGATACAATGAGCAGTTCTTC. Translated, it gives CATSDISGRYNEQFF. The chain has TRBV24-1 and TRBJ2-1, with 8 nucleotides matching TRBD2. CDR1 is KGHDR and CDR2 is SFDVKD in the germline V gene. This CDR3 is 15 amino acids long. With 3 bases clipped from V and 4 bases from J, the junction kept 4 bases outside the gene matches.

In its sample, this clonotype was seen many times. The J gene is TRBJ2-7, the V gene TRBV20-1; 9 bases are a match to TRBD1. Germline CDR1 reads DFQATT; CDR2 reads SNEGSKA (reference sequence). V lost 1 base and J lost 0; bases outside the gene matches: 7. This CDR3 is built from 16 residues. CDR3 residues: CSARGDGTGNSYEQYF. The CDR3 DNA follows: TGCAGTGCTAGAGGTGACGGGACAGGGAACTCCTACGAGCAGTACTTC.

The table lists this clonotype with many counts. V gene TRBV7-2 combines with J gene TRBJ2-7, with D perhaps TRBD2 (6 bases). V lost 5 bases and J 7 bases, leaving 12 bases between the germline ends. CDR3 length: 12 amino acids. Germline CDR1 SGHTA, CDR2 FQGNSA. CDR3 region: CASSPSRGEQYF. Written as DNA, the CDR3 is TGTGCCAGCAGCCCATCCCGGGGGGAGCAGTACTTC.

This clonotype was counted at least ten times. The chain combines TRBV4-1 with TRBJ2-7; no firm D call. The CDR3 totals 14 residues. Germline V gene data show CDR1 as MGHRA and CDR2 as YSYEKL. V lost 4 bases, J lost 1 base, and 11 bases lay in between. The CDR3 DNA reads TGCGCCAGCAGCCCCTTAACCGGGTCCTACGAGCAGTACTTC. This codes for CASSPLTGSYEQYF.

This clonotype was seen repeatedly, ten times or more. The chain carries TRBV7-6 and TRBJ1-2; D may be TRBD1 (5 bases). The CDR3 sequence is 13 residues long. Trimming pared 4 bases from V and 5 bases from J, leaving 11 bases between. Germline V gene sequence: CDR1 SGHVS, CDR2 FNYEAQ. CDR3 in amino acids: CASSSGTQYGYTF. Written as DNA, the CDR3 is TGTGCCAGCAGCTCAGGGACCCAGTATGGCTACACCTTC.

This clonotype showed up many times. The chain combines TRBV6-5 with TRBJ2-5; a weak D match, TRBD1 (5 bases). The CDR3 is 16 amino acids. Trimming stripped 4 bases from V and 7 bases from J, with 22 bases between. Germline CDR1 MNHEY, CDR2 SVGAGI. The CDR3 protein is CASSSLQGTIIWTQYF. As DNA, the CDR3 is TGTGCCAGCAGTTCGCTGCAGGGTACAATAATATGGACCCAGTACTTC.

This chain uses TRBV11-2 with TRBJ2-1; D might be TRBD2 (6 bases). Germline V gene sequence: CDR1 SGHAT, CDR2 FQNNGV. V shed 5 bases and J shed 2 bases, with 13 bases lying between them. The CDR3 has 15 amino acids. This CDR3 is CASSLSGRTYNEQFF. CDR3 bases: TGTGCCAGCAGCCTCAGCGGGCGGACCTACAATGAGCAGTTCTTC.

This clonotype was counted ten times or more. The chain has TRBV25-1 and TRBJ2-7; 9 nucleotides line up with TRBD1. Trimming cost V 4 bases and J 5 bases; bases outside gene matches: 6. This CDR3 contains 14 residues. Germline CDR1 reads MGHDK; CDR2 reads SYGVNS. The CDR3 spells CASSGQGDSDEQYF. CDR3 bases: TGTGCCAGCAGTGGACAGGGGGATAGCGACGAGCAGTACTTC.

This clonotype was seen repeatedly, ten times or more. A single base separates this from a much larger clone, so it may be a read error. V and J are TRBV5-1 and TRBJ2-7, with TRBD2 matching 7 bases. In germline, CDR1 is SGHRS, CDR2 YFSETQ. The J segment lost 4 bases and the V segment lost 3 bases, leaving 10 bases of the junction unmatched. CDR3 length: 15 residues. The CDR3 sequence: CASSSGRAGMYEQYF. In DNA, the CDR3 is TGCGCCAGCAGCTCCGGACGAGCGGGAATGTACGAGCAGTACTTC.

By sample share, this clonotype is medium-sized (0.01 to 0.1%). The CDR3 protein is CASSKGGDYNEQFF. DNA of the CDR3: TGTGCCAGTAGTAAAGGGGGTGACTACAATGAGCAGTTCTTC. The gene calls are TRBV19 and TRBJ2-1, with D possibly matching TRBD1 (6 bases). This CDR3 is built from 14 residues. In germline, CDR1 is LNHDA, CDR2 SQIVND (reference sequence). V was cut by 4 bases and J by 3 bases, with 10 bases left in between. Looking up the rest from reference TRBV19 and TRBJ2-1 gives the full variable domain: DGGITQSPKYLFRKEGQNVTLSCEQNLNHDAMYWYRQDPGQGLRLIYYSQIVNDFQKGDIAEGYSVSREKKESFPLTVTSAQKNPTAFYLCASSKGGDYNEQFFGPGTRLTVL.

The table lists this clonotype with many counts. J is TRBJ1-6 and V is TRBV30; D may be TRBD1 (6 bases). The V gene lost 4 bases and the J gene lost 5 bases, with 9 bases spanning the gap. The CDR3 runs 13 residues. Germline CDR1 is GTSNPN and CDR2 is SVGIG (reference sequence). The CDR3 is CAWKDSNNSPLHF. The CDR3, as DNA: TGTGCCTGGAAGGACAGCAATAATTCACCCCTCCACTTT.

This clonotype appeared many times. This sequence joins TRBV7-2 and TRBJ1-6; TRBD1 matches at 8 bases. Germline V gives CDR1 SGHTA, CDR2 FQGNSA. V trimming: 5 bases; J trimming: 7 bases; junction bases outside the gene matches: 7. The CDR3 extends over 15 amino acids. CDR3 loop: CASSPQGQGNSPLHF. In DNA form, the CDR3 reads TGTGCCAGCAGCCCTCAAGGACAGGGAAATTCACCCCTCCACTTT.

This clonotype is classed as medium-sized. J is TRBJ1-5 and V is TRBV7-2; D gene unclear. The germline V gene encodes CDR1 SGHTA and CDR2 FQGNSA. CDR3 length: 14 amino acids. V dropped 2 bases and J dropped 2 bases, with 7 bases sitting between them. The CDR3 coding sequence is TGTGCCAGCAGCTTAATGCTCGGCAATCAGCCCCAGCATTTT. It translates to CASSLMLGNQPQHF.

This clonotype was recorded many times. The chain links TRBV4-3 to TRBJ2-1; 8 bases agree with TRBD2. J lost 6 bases, V lost 1 base, and 5 bases had no gene match. The CDR3 is 15 residues long. Germline V CDR1 and CDR2: LGHNA, YSLEER. DNA for the CDR3: TGCGCCAGCAGCCAAGCCGGGACTAGGTTCAATGAGCAGTTCTTC. As protein: CASSQAGTRFNEQFF.

This clonotype was seen at least ten times. J is TRBJ2-7 and V is TRBV21-1; the table assigns TRBD1, which was not confirmed against the DNA. TRBV21-1 represents a pseudogene. The CDR3 is made up of 16 amino acids. The CDR3 loop reads CASSNPVDRGRYEQYF. The CDR3 region has the DNA TGTGCCAGCAGCAACCCCGTCGACAGGGGGCGATACGAGCAGTACTTC.

There are many counts of this clonotype. The rearrangement joins TRBV6-5 to TRBJ2-7; 7 bases are a match to TRBD2. Trimming cost V 1 base and J 6 bases; bases outside gene matches: 15. This CDR3 spans 17 amino acids. CDR1 and CDR2 from the germline V gene are MNHEY and SVGAGI. The CDR3 loop is CASSYLPPSAGALEQYF. DNA of the CDR3: TGTGCCAGCAGTTACTTACCTCCTTCGGCGGGAGCTCTCGAGCAGTACTTC.